The 27 T cell receptor beta chains presented below share a single source sample, sequenced in a study of cytomegalovirus exposure and HLA in healthy donors. TCRdb's table, derived via immunoSEQ multiplex PCR, lists solely in-frame clones and lacks some. This table holds 150,000 to 200,000 clones, less than 85% found once. The material sequenced was PBMCs. The receptors originated from a man younger than 35 in good health and CMV-seropositive.

This chain links TRBV19 with TRBJ2-5; D is uncertain. The germline V gene encodes CDR1 LNHDA and CDR2 SQIVND (reference sequence). CDR3 size: 13 residues. The ends were cut back, 5 bases at V and 5 bases at J, with 12 bases in the middle. The CDR3 protein is CASSPQSRETQYF. The CDR3 coding sequence is TGTGCCAGTAGTCCTCAAAGTCGGGAGACCCAGTACTTC.

The CDR3 loop is CSVGTGGEPQHF. CDR3 sequence (DNA): TGCAGCGTGGGGACAGGGGGGGAGCCCCAGCATTTT. The chain carries TRBV29-1 and TRBJ1-5; 11 bases align to TRBD1. V dropped 6 bases and J dropped 8; count of bases not matched to a gene: 3. CDR3 length: 12 residues. Germline V gene lookup returns CDR1 SQVTM and CDR2 ANQGSEA. The full variable domain, rest sourced from reference TRBV29-1 and TRBJ1-5, is SAVISQKPSRDICQRGTSLTIQCQVDSQVTMMFWYRQQPGQSLTLIATANQGSEATYESGFVIDKFPISRPNLTFSTLTVSNMSPEDSSIYLCSVGTGGEPQHFGDGTRLSIL.

This chain links TRBV5-1 with TRBJ2-5; possibly TRBD2 for D (6 bases). Germline CDR1 reads SGHRS; CDR2 reads YFSETQ. V was clipped by 4 bases and J by 3 bases, with 13 bases between them. The CDR3 is made up of 14 amino acids. The CDR3 coding sequence is TGCGCCAGCAGCCCACGGGGGTTAGAAGAGACCCAGTACTTC. Translation: CASSPRGLEETQYF.

This chain joins TRBV4-2 and TRBJ2-7, with D maybe TRBD2 (6 bases). There are 17 residues in the CDR3. CDR1 LGHNA and CDR2 YNFKEQ come from the germline V gene. V was shortened by 0 bases and J by 0 bases, with 15 bases between the two germline ends. CDR3 coding DNA: TGTGCCAGCAGCCAAGATCCTGGGACTTTCAGCTCCTACGAGCAGTACTTC. Translation gives CASSQDPGTFSSYEQYF.

The chain recombines TRBV7-2 with TRBJ1-2; 8 nucleotides agree with TRBD1. Trimming removed 2 bases from V and 5 bases from J; junction bases left unmatched: 4. Per germline, CDR1 SGHTA and CDR2 FQGNSA. The length of the CDR3 is 14 residues. CDR3 nucleotides: TGTGCCAGCAGCTTAAACAGGGGGGAATATGGCTACACCTTC. Its translation is CASSLNRGEYGYTF.

The chain is built from TRBV6-5 and TRBJ1-5; unclear D gene. Trimming shortened V by 1 base and J by 4 bases, and 8 bases separated the two germline ends. CDR1 and CDR2 from the germline V gene are MNHEY and SVGAGI. This CDR3 has 14 amino acids. The CDR3 DNA reads TGTGCCAGCAGTTACTTCCGCGGGAATCAGCCCCAGCATTTT. Translating gives CASSYFRGNQPQHF.

The rearrangement joins TRBV30 to TRBJ2-7, with TRBD2 matching over 12 bases. Trimming at V came to 3 bases and at J to 5 bases, leaving 8 bases not matched to a gene. The CDR3 is made up of 15 amino acids. The germline V gene encodes CDR1 GTSNPN and CDR2 SVGIG (reference sequence). CDR3 DNA: TGTGCCTGGAGCCGACTAGCGGGAGAAGCCCACGAGCAGTACTTC. This encodes CAWSRLAGEAHEQYF.

The rearrangement uses TRBV30 and TRBJ2-3; 7 bases align to TRBD2. CDR1 is GTSNPN and CDR2 is SVGIG in the germline V gene (reference sequence). This CDR3 has 15 amino acids. V shed 3 bases, J shed 1 base, and the junction held 7 bases outside the gene matches. The CDR3 coding sequence is TGTGCCTGGAGAGCGGGGCTAGGTGGCACAGATACGCAGTATTTT. Residues: CAWRAGLGGTDTQYF.

This clone appeared a single time. The chain employs TRBV27 and TRBJ1-4, with D uncertain. The germline V and J ends were trimmed by 6 bases and 4 bases, with 9 bases remaining between them. Per the germline V gene, CDR1 is MNHEY and CDR2 is SMNVEV (reference sequence). CDR3 length equals 13 residues. CDR3 bases: TGTGCCAGCAGCACAGAGAATAATGAAAAACTGTTTTTT. Amino acid sequence: CASSTENNEKLFF.

As DNA, the CDR3 is TGTGCCAGCGGGGGACTAGCGGGCGAGCGAGTCACCGGGGAGCTGTTTTTT. This translates into CASGGLAGERVTGELFF. This chain connects TRBV7-2 to TRBJ2-2, with 12 bases that match TRBD2. The CDR3 totals 17 residues. Trimming cost V 8 bases and J 4 bases; bases outside gene matches: 11. CDR1 SGHTA and CDR2 FQGNSA come from the germline V gene.

This clone occurred a few times. CDR3 protein: CASSGLAYEQYF. CDR3 in DNA: TGTGCCAGCAGCGGACTAGCCTACGAGCAGTACTTC. The chain combines TRBV2 with TRBJ2-7; 7 nucleotides match TRBD2. The V gene's germline CDR1 is SNHLY and CDR2 FYNNEI. Germline trimming cut 6 bases from V and 2 bases from J; bases unmatched to any gene: 1. The CDR3 has 12 residues.

The rearrangement links TRBV9 to TRBJ1-1; D unresolved. Germline V gene lookup returns CDR1 SGDLS and CDR2 YYNGEE. Trimming shortened V by 1 base and J by 8 bases, and 12 bases separated the two germline ends. The CDR3 runs 13 residues. The CDR3 reads CASSVRMETEAFF. CDR3 nucleotide sequence: TGTGCCAGCAGCGTACGTATGGAGACCGAAGCTTTCTTT.

The rearrangement joins TRBV27 to TRBJ1-5; no firm D call. This CDR3 is built from 13 residues. Trimming left V 6 bases short and J 2 bases short, with 8 bases between. Germline V gene data show CDR1 as MNHEY and CDR2 as SMNVEV (reference sequence). CDR3 DNA sequence: TGTGCCAGCAGGGGAGGAGGCAATCAGCCCCAGCATTTT. It yields the protein CASRGGGNQPQHF.

This clone has a single count. The genes are TRBV19 and TRBJ1-2, with D perhaps TRBD1 (5 bases). The CDR3 has 16 residues. Germline V CDR1 and CDR2: LNHDA, SQIVND (reference sequence). V shed 3 bases and J shed 3 bases, with 17 bases lying between them. This CDR3 is CASSMAGGRKHYGYTF. The CDR3, as DNA: TGTGCCAGTAGTATGGCCGGGGGGAGGAAACACTATGGCTACACCTTC.

This chain connects TRBV12-2 to TRBJ1-2. TRBV12-2 is a pseudogene segment. This CDR3 has 14 amino acids. CDR3 DNA: TGTGCAAGTCGCCACGGGAAGTCCCCATATGGCTACACCTTC. Translation gives CASRHGKSPYGYTF.

The CDR3 reads CASSPSTGTGFYGYTF. The CDR3 bases are TGTGCCAGCAGCCCCAGTACCGGGACAGGGTTTTACGGCTACACCTTC. The chain couples TRBV5-4 to TRBJ1-2, with 9 bases fitting TRBD1. This CDR3 comprises 16 residues. With V trimmed by 4 bases and J by 8 bases, 15 bases remained unmatched. CDR1 SGHNT and CDR2 YYREEE come from the germline V gene (reference sequence).

This chain uses TRBV28 with TRBJ1-4, with 9 positions matching TRBD1. Germline values: CDR1 MDHEN, CDR2 SYDVKM. Trimming took 5 bases from V and 5 from J; bases not matched to a gene: 6. This CDR3 spans 15 amino acids. The CDR3 loop reads CASSLRTGENEKLFF. DNA of the CDR3: TGTGCCAGCAGTCTTCGGACAGGGGAGAATGAAAAACTGTTTTTT.

V and J are TRBV11-2 and TRBJ2-3, with 14 bases that match TRBD2. The CDR3 length is 18 residues. Germline values: CDR1 SGHAT, CDR2 FQNNGV. V shed 5 bases and J 1 base; nucleotides not matched to a gene: 8. CDR3 nucleotides: TGTGCCAGCAGCATGGAGACTAGCGGGGGGGCTGGCACAGATACGCAGTATTTT. As protein: CASSMETSGGAGTDTQYF.

V and J are TRBV28 and TRBJ1-4; D is undetermined. With 2 bases removed from V and 6 bases from J, the gap between germline ends came to 4 bases. The germline V gene encodes CDR1 MDHEN and CDR2 SYDVKM. The CDR3 runs 12 residues. CDR3 DNA: TGTGCCAGCAGTTTACAGGATGAAAAACTGTTTTTT. This encodes CASSLQDEKLFF.

CDR3 DNA: TGTGCCAGCAGTACTGAGGGGGATCGACAGGGCCAGTACAATGAGCAGTTCTTC. It is translated as CASSTEGDRQGQYNEQFF. The chain couples TRBV6-8 to TRBJ2-1; 7 bases align to TRBD1. J was trimmed by 4 bases and V by 5 bases; bases with no gene match: 17. CDR1 is MNHGY and CDR2 is SAAAGT in the germline V gene. The CDR3 sequence is 18 residues long.

The chain combines TRBV5-1 with TRBJ1-2; D is uncertain. The CDR3 has 13 amino acids. V lost 4 bases and J 8 bases, leaving 15 bases between the germline ends. Germline-derived CDR1 and CDR2 are SGHRS and YFSETQ. CDR3 region: CASSLKAGNGYTF. The CDR3 region has the DNA TGCGCCAGCAGCCTTAAGGCGGGGAACGGCTACACCTTC.

The genes are TRBV11-3 and TRBJ2-4; D might be TRBD2 (6 bases). CDR1 is SGHNT and CDR2 is YENEEA in the germline V gene. There are 15 residues in the CDR3. V was pared by 5 bases and J by 4 bases, with 15 bases between. The CDR3 sequence is CASSPGRGLKNIQYF. For the CDR3, the DNA is TGTGCCAGCAGCCCTGGGCGGGGTTTGAAAAACATTCAGTACTTC.

V and J are TRBV2 and TRBJ1-2, with TRBD1 as a possible D gene (5 bases). The CDR3 totals 15 residues. Germline V gene data show CDR1 as SNHLY and CDR2 as FYNNEI. Trimming stripped 1 base from V and 6 bases from J, with 15 bases between. The CDR3 nucleotides read TGTGCCAGCAGTGAAGACGGCAGGGTATTTGATGGCTACACCTTC. Translated: CASSEDGRVFDGYTF.

V and J are TRBV5-6 and TRBJ2-7; tentatively, D is TRBD1 (5 bases). Germline values: CDR1 SGHDT, CDR2 YYEEEE. V shed 1 base and J shed 0 bases, with 11 bases lying between them. The CDR3 sequence is 15 residues long. CDR3 protein: CASSLRGLGSYEQYF. The CDR3 coding sequence is TGTGCCAGCAGCTTGAGGGGTCTTGGCTCCTACGAGCAGTACTTC.

The V call is TRBV10-3, the J call TRBJ2-3, with 10 bases matching TRBD1. The J segment lost 5 bases and the V segment lost 4 bases, leaving 9 bases of the junction unmatched. The germline gives CDR1 ENHRY, CDR2 SYGVKD. CDR3 length equals 16 residues. CDR3 sequence reads: CAISAPGQGNGDTQYF. The CDR3 DNA is TGTGCCATCAGTGCCCCGGGACAGGGGAATGGAGATACGCAGTATTTT.

This clone was observed a single time. The rearrangement uses TRBV5-1 and TRBJ1-1, with 8 bases that match TRBD1. Germline trimming cut 3 bases from V and 4 bases from J; bases unmatched to any gene: 8. This CDR3 has 15 residues. In germline, CDR1 is SGHRS, CDR2 YFSETQ. CDR3 sequence reads: CASSSDRVTTTEAFF. CDR3 sequence (DNA): TGCGCCAGCAGCTCGGACAGGGTGACGACCACTGAAGCTTTCTTT.

The rearrangement links TRBV4-1 to TRBJ2-1, with 10 bases identical to TRBD2. The germline CDR1 and CDR2 sequences are MGHRA and YSYEKL. CDR3 length: 15 amino acids. V gave up 1 base and J gave up 8 bases; unmatched junction bases: 5. The CDR3 DNA is TGCGCCAGCAGCCAAGGGACTAGCGGTATTGATGAGCAGTTCTTC. Protein product: CASSQGTSGIDEQFF.